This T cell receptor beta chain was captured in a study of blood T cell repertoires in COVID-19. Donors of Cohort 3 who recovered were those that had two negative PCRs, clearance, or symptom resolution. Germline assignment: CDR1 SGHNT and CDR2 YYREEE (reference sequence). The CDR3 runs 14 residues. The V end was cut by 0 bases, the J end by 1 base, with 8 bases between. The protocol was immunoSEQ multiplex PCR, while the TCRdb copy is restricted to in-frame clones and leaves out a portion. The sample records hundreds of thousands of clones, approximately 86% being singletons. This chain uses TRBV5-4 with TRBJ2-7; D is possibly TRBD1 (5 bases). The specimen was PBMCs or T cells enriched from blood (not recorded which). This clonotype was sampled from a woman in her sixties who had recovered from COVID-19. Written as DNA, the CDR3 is TGTGCCAGCAGCTTGGATCAGGGATCCTACGAGCAGTACTTC. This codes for CASSLDQGSYEQYF. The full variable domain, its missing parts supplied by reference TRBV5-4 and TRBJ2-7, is ETGVTQSPTHLIKTRGQQVTLRCSSQSGHNTVSWYQQALGQGPQFIFQYYREEENGRGNFPPRFSGLQFPNYSSELNVNALELDDSALYLCASSLDQGSYEQYFGPGTRLTVT.